Described below is a single T cell receptor beta chain sequence and its context. Its antigen is unknown. Base-call qualities are not available, and no considerably larger clone is one nucleotide away. The sample belongs to a study of technical replicates of blood from several donors (dated by TCRdb to 2016 to 2017). To prepare the library, the immunoSEQ multiplex PCR assay was applied. TCRdb obtained this table from immuneACCESS and retained in-frame rearrangements with V and J assigned. These tables miss some clones; where compared with another copy, unresolved V genes account for less than half of the shortfall, and the remainder is unexplained. This sample holds about 80,000 clones; 95% to 98% were observed only once. The top ten clones comprise less than 0.35% of the sample. The junction carries 11 bases between V and J, which are trimmed by 3 bases and 2 bases respectively. The CDR3, cysteine through phenylalanine, is 14 amino acids long. The read is trimmed to its CDR3 DNA, 42 bases read in frame from base 1. Reading the germline V gene (reference sequence) gives CDR1 SGHNT and CDR2 YYREEE.

What was sequenced was T cells isolated from PBMCs. The receptor was derived from a human donor in good health. The receptor chain draws on TRBV5-4 and TRBJ2-5; TRBD1 is a weak D gene call, 6 bases matching. The CDR3 here reads CASSSKQGQETQYF. The nucleotides read TGTGCCAGCAGCTCAAAACAGGGACAAGAGACCCAGTACTTC.